The T cell receptor beta chain under discussion was sequenced for a study of beta chain features in type 1 diabetes. Expressed TCRB transcripts were sequenced because the entire RNA isolate underwent reverse transcription. Profiled with immunoSEQ multiplex PCR; TCRdb holds only in-frame clones, not every one. The data contain 35,000 to 50,000 clones, roughly 50% of them singletons. The length of the CDR3 is 14 residues. In germline, CDR1 is MDHEN, CDR2 SYDVKM. Sequencing was performed on stem cell memory CD4+ T cells from blood. The sequence derives from a woman in her 30s in good health. This rearrangement joins TRBV28 to TRBJ2-5; 12 positions agree with TRBD2. The J call is in doubt because the DNA end fits TRBJ2-7 better. The CDR3 region is CASSTSGGTYEQYF. The CDR3 DNA follows: TGTGCCAGCAGCACTAGCGGGGGGACCTACGAGCAGTACTTC.